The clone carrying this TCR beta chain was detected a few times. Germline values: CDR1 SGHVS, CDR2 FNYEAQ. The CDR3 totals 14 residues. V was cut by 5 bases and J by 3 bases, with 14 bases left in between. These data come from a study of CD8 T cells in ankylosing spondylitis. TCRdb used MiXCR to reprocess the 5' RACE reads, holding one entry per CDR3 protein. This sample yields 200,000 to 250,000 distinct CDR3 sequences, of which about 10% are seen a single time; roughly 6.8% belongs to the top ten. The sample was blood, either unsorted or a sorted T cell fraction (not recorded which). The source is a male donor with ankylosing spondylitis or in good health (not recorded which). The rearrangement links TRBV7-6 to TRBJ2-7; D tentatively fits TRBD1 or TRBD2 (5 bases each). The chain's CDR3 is CASSAGTEIYEQYF. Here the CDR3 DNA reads TGTGCCAGCAGCGCCGGGACGGAGATCTACGAGCAGTACTTC. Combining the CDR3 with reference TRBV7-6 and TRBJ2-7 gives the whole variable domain GAGVSQSPRYKVTKRGQDVALRCDPISGHVSLYWYRQALGQGPEFLTYFNYEAQQDKSGLPNDRFSAERPEGSISTLTIQRTEQRDSAMYRCASSAGTEIYEQYFGPGTRLTVT.